This TCR beta chain was found in a study of T cells in Graves' hyperthyroidism and ophthalmopathy. On the study more broadly: Peripheral blood collection took place at initial diagnosis, before any treatment.

Looked up from germline, CDR1 is ENHRY and CDR2 is SYGVKD. This CDR3 spans 14 amino acids. The V end lost 10 bases, the J end lost 2 bases, and 12 bases lay between the germline ends. The source material, RNA transcripts, was used to amplify TCR beta CDR3 regions. First-round RT-PCR with HTBI primers amplified the TCR CDR3 region. TCRdb re-called the multiplex PCR reads with MiXCR, one entry per CDR3 protein. The repertoire holds about 840,000 distinct CDR3 sequences, 38% seen once, with 8.9% in the top ten. Broader study findings: Separation of ophthalmopathy from stable hyperthyroidism was achieved by a 13 V-J model.

The study left out patients who had uncontrolled infection, other autoimmune disease, pregnancy or lactation. Notes on this clonotype: As yet, its antigen is unknown.

This TCR was recovered from a man younger than 30 with Graves' hyperthyroidism. Input material: blood. J is TRBJ2-6 and V is TRBV10-3, with D possibly being TRBD2 (6 bases). In DNA, the CDR3 is TGTGCCAGCATGGGGGGACCTGGGGCCAACGTCCTGACTTTC. Its protein product is CASMGGPGANVLTF.